One and the same sample provided the 22 T cell receptor beta chains below, sequenced in a study of blood T cell repertoires in COVID-19. Measured with immunoSEQ multiplex PCR; TCRdb has only the in-frame clones, and not every one. This table holds about 120,000 clones, about four fifths found once. The specimen sequenced was peripheral blood. These receptors were taken from a woman in her 70s with acute or convalescent COVID-19.

The gene calls are TRBV7-3 and TRBJ2-1; 10 nucleotides match TRBD1. V lost 5 bases, J lost 0 bases, and 1 base stayed unmatched. CDR3 size: 15 residues. The germline CDR1 and CDR2 sequences are SGHTA and FQGTGA. The CDR3 DNA is TGTGCCAGCAGCCGGGACAGGGGCTCCTACAATGAGCAGTTCTTC. It specifies CASSRDRGSYNEQFF.

The chain links TRBV3-1 (or the pseudogene TRBV3-2) to TRBJ2-7, with D perhaps TRBD2 (5 bases). The ends were cut back, 4 bases at V and 6 bases at J, with 16 bases in the middle. The CDR3 totals 14 residues. Germline-derived CDR1 and CDR2 are LGHDT and YNNKEL (reference sequence). The CDR3 protein is CASSRSVGSIEQYF. CDR3 DNA: TGTGCCAGCAGCCGCTCGGTTGGGAGTATCGAGCAGTACTTC.

V and J are TRBV4-3 and TRBJ1-6, with 7 bases lining up with TRBD1. This CDR3 comprises 18 residues. CDR1 and CDR2 (germline): LGHNA, YSLEER. V dropped 0 bases and J dropped 10; count of bases not matched to a gene: 15. CDR3 bases: TGCGCCAGCAGCCAAGATATCGTTACCGACAGGGTAGGGTCACCCCTCCACTTT. Its translation: CASSQDIVTDRVGSPLHF.

The J gene is TRBJ1-3, the V gene TRBV6-6, with 8 bases matching TRBD1. The V and J ends lost 5 bases and 4 bases, in that order; junction bases with no gene match: 10. The germline gives CDR1 MNHNY, CDR2 SVGAGI (reference sequence). The CDR3 runs 16 residues. The DNA of the CDR3 is TGTGCCAGCAGTAGTCCTACAGGGGGAAAAGGAAACACCATATATTTT. This gives the protein CASSSPTGGKGNTIYF.

CDR3 loop: CASDSGDQETQYF. In nucleotides, the CDR3 is TGCGCAAGTGATAGCGGGGATCAAGAGACCCAGTACTTC. This rearrangement joins TRBV5-1 to TRBJ2-5, with 8 bases identical to TRBD2. CDR3 length equals 13 residues. Germline assignment: CDR1 SGHRS and CDR2 YFSETQ.

The chain links TRBV6-5 to TRBJ1-2; perhaps TRBD1 as D (5 bases). Germline-derived CDR1 and CDR2 are MNHEY and SVGAGI. The CDR3 has 12 residues. V lost 6 bases and J 8 bases, leaving 13 bases between the germline ends. The CDR3 here is CASRTVSGGYTF. The CDR3 nucleotides read TGTGCCAGCAGGACAGTTTCGGGCGGCTACACCTTC.

The chain combines TRBV5-4 with TRBJ2-5; 8 nucleotides agree with TRBD2. The CDR3 contains 14 residues. V lost 2 bases, J lost 1 base, and 1 base stayed unmatched. Germline V CDR1 and CDR2: SGHNT, YYREEE (reference sequence). The CDR3 loop is CASSLGLAQETQYF. CDR3 nucleotide sequence: TGTGCCAGCAGCTTAGGACTAGCCCAAGAGACCCAGTACTTC.

The rearrangement joins TRBV18 to TRBJ1-1, with 9 positions matching TRBD1. Germline lookup yields CDR1 KGHSH and CDR2 LQKENI. This CDR3 contains 13 residues. The ends lost 6 bases at V and 3 bases at J; junction bases unmatched: 2. Here the CDR3 DNA reads TGTGCCAGCTCTAGGACAGGGGACACTGAAGCTTTCTTT. This gives the protein CASSRTGDTEAFF.

This rearrangement joins TRBV19 to TRBJ2-5; TRBD2 aligns across 12 bases. Germline CDR1 is LNHDA and CDR2 is SQIVND (reference sequence). There are 16 residues in the CDR3. With V trimmed by 3 bases and J by 2 bases, 4 bases remained unmatched. Written as DNA, the CDR3 is TGTGCCAGTAGTATGCTCGGACTAGCGGGACAAGAGACCCAGTACTTC. It translates to CASSMLGLAGQETQYF.

Here the CDR3 reads CASSLGPYSGNTIYF. The CDR3 DNA reads as TGTGCCAGCAGCTTGGGGCCTTATTCTGGAAACACCATATATTTT. V and J are TRBV5-6 and TRBJ1-3; D ambiguous. From germline, CDR1 is SGHDT and CDR2 YYEEEE. Trimming took 0 bases from V and 1 from J, leaving 8 bases between them. The CDR3 loop spans 15 amino acids.

This clone was observed once. This chain joins TRBV29-1 and TRBJ1-2; TRBD1 might be the D (5 bases). Germline values: CDR1 SQVTM, CDR2 ANQGSEA. The CDR3 length is 12 residues. Trimming shortened V by 6 bases and J by 6 bases, and 14 bases separated the two germline ends. The CDR3 sequence: CSVTRGEDGYTF. CDR3 in DNA: TGCAGCGTCACCCGGGGGGAGGATGGCTACACCTTC.

The chain recombines TRBV5-1 with TRBJ2-3; the match to TRBD1 covers 9 bases. Looked up from germline, CDR1 is SGHRS and CDR2 is YFSETQ. After removal of 1 base from V and 4 bases from J, the junction contained 4 bases not matched to a gene. The CDR3 sequence is 15 residues long. The CDR3 spells CASSLSTGGPDTQYF. As DNA, the CDR3 is TGCGCCAGCAGCTTGAGTACAGGGGGCCCAGATACGCAGTATTTT.

This chain links TRBV11-3 with TRBJ1-3; tentative D call: TRBD1 (5 bases). V was shortened by 2 bases and J by 3 bases, with 5 bases between the two germline ends. The CDR3 is 13 residues long. The germline gives CDR1 SGHNT, CDR2 YENEEA. The CDR3 sequence is CASSLQGGNTIYF. CDR3 DNA: TGTGCCAGCAGCTTACAGGGTGGAAACACCATATATTTT. Combining the CDR3 with reference TRBV11-3 and TRBJ1-3 gives the whole variable domain EAGVVQSPRYKIIEKKQPVAFWCNPISGHNTLYWYLQNLGQGPELLIRYENEEAVDDSQLPKDRFSAERLKGVDSTLKIQPAELGDSAVYLCASSLQGGNTIYFGEGSWLTVV.

The chain employs TRBV2 and TRBJ2-2; 8 nucleotides match TRBD2. The trim removed 6 bases at V and 4 bases at J, leaving 4 bases unmatched. The CDR3 is 14 amino acids. CDR1 SNHLY and CDR2 FYNNEI come from the germline V gene. DNA for the CDR3: TGTGCCAGCAGCGGGGGGGCGGGCACCGGGGAGCTGTTTTTT. It is translated as CASSGGAGTGELFF. Supplemented by reference TRBV2 and TRBJ2-2, the full variable domain reads EPEVTQTPSHQVTQMGQEVILRCVPISNHLYFYWYRQILGQKVEFLVSFYNNEISEKSEIFDDQFSVERPDGSNFTLKIRSTKLEDSAMYFCASSGGAGTGELFFGEGSRLTVL.

The V call is TRBV6-5, the J call TRBJ2-3, with a possible D match to TRBD2 (6 bases). The V gene lost 10 bases and the J gene lost 3 bases, with 17 bases spanning the gap. CDR1 is MNHEY, CDR2 SVGAGI, per germline. The CDR3 is 14 amino acids. The CDR3 DNA reads as TGTGCCACCCGGGACTTGGATCGAACAGATACGCAGTATTTT. Its translation: CATRDLDRTDTQYF.

V gene TRBV30 combines with J gene TRBJ1-4; a weak D match, TRBD1 (5 bases). Germline CDR1 reads GTSNPN; CDR2 reads SVGIG (reference sequence). Trimming removed 0 bases at V and 7 bases at J, with 9 bases between. The CDR3 has 13 residues. The CDR3 protein is CAWSVGVGEKLFF. The CDR3 DNA reads as TGTGCCTGGAGTGTAGGGGTGGGTGAAAAACTGTTTTTT.

This chain uses TRBV5-4 with TRBJ1-6; TRBD1 aligns across 8 bases. The CDR3 is made up of 14 amino acids. Trimming at V came to 4 bases and at J to 6 bases, leaving 3 bases not matched to a gene. Germline CDR1 is SGHNT and CDR2 is YYREEE (reference sequence). CDR3 protein: CASSTGQGNSPLHF. The CDR3 bases are TGTGCCAGCAGCACAGGACAGGGTAATTCACCCCTCCACTTT.

This rearrangement joins TRBV6-6 to TRBJ1-2; no definite D call. Trimming shortened V by 6 bases and J by 8 bases, and 16 bases separated the two germline ends. The germline CDR1 and CDR2 sequences are MNHNY and SVGAGI (reference sequence). This CDR3 is built from 13 residues. CDR3 DNA: TGTGCCAGCAGCACAACGACCGGGTACGGCTACACCTTC. Translated: CASSTTTGYGYTF.

The gene calls are TRBV5-1 and TRBJ2-5; 11 nucleotides line up with TRBD2. CDR1 is SGHRS, CDR2 YFSETQ, per germline. This CDR3 comprises 18 residues. V gave up 5 bases and J gave up 2 bases; unmatched junction bases: 14. The CDR3 nucleotides are TGCGCCAGCAGGTCACTAAAGCAGACTAGCGGGGTACAAGAGACCCAGTACTTC. It encodes CASRSLKQTSGVQETQYF. The whole variable domain, remainder taken from reference TRBV5-1 and TRBJ2-5, is KAGVTQTPRYLIKTRGQQVTLSCSPISGHRSVSWYQQTPGQGLQFLFEYFSETQRNKGNFPGRFSGRQFSNSRSEMNVSTLELGDSALYLCASRSLKQTSGVQETQYFGPGTRLLVL.

V and J are TRBV5-6 and TRBJ1-1; D may be TRBD1 (6 bases). Deletions cut 4 bases from V and 3 bases from J, with 13 bases between. The length of the CDR3 is 14 residues. Germline V CDR1 and CDR2: SGHDT, YYEEEE. The CDR3 nucleotides read TGTGCCAGCAGCGTAGGACAGAGTTACACTGAAGCTTTCTTT. Its translation is CASSVGQSYTEAFF. Complete variable domain (other parts from reference TRBV5-6 and TRBJ1-1): DAGVTQSPTHLIKTRGQQVTLRCSPKSGHDTVSWYQQALGQGPQFIFQYYEEEERQRGNFPDRFSGHQFPNYSSELNVNALLLGDSALYLCASSVGQSYTEAFFGQGTRLTVV.

The chain carries TRBV4-2 and TRBJ1-1; perhaps TRBD1 as D (6 bases). Germline CDR1 reads LGHNA; CDR2 reads YNFKEQ. The CDR3 is 15 residues long. V was cut by 4 bases and J by 3 bases, with 15 bases left in between. The CDR3 coding sequence is TGTGCCAGCAGCCGGGTCCAGGGGCGGGACACTGAAGCTTTCTTT. This translates into CASSRVQGRDTEAFF.

The chain recombines TRBV7-9 with TRBJ1-3; no firm D call. From germline, CDR1 is SEHNR and CDR2 FQNEAQ (reference sequence). The V and J ends lost 1 base and 2 bases respectively, with 6 bases between them. The CDR3 is 14 residues long. CDR3 DNA sequence: TGTGCCAGCAGCTTAGAACAGACTGGAAACACCATATATTTT. Translation gives CASSLEQTGNTIYF.